One T cell receptor beta chain is described in this entry. The germline gives CDR1 KGHDR, CDR2 SFDVKD. V was cut by 7 bases and J by 7 bases, with 13 bases left in between. This CDR3 is built from 13 residues. These data belong to a study of control samples from healthy donors and cancer patients. The assay was immunoSEQ multiplex PCR, and TCRdb's table has in-frame clones only and misses some. This repertoire shows 150,000 to 180,000 clones, approximately 93% found once; its top ten account for about 2.4%. Sequenced material: blood. The sequence was collected from a man over 45 in good health. The chain is built from TRBV24-1 and TRBJ2-1, with a weak D call TRBD2 (5 bases). The CDR3 DNA reads as TGTGCCACCAGAGGGTCGGGAAGAAATGAGCAGTTCTTC. It codes for CATRGSGRNEQFF.